The T cell receptor (beta chain) under discussion was sequenced for a study of blood T cell repertoires in COVID-19. Turning to the study itself: The samples span acute and convalescent COVID-19 from the United States, Italy and Spain.

Seattle patients were enrolled while actively infected and followed longitudinally. The protocol was immunoSEQ multiplex PCR, while the TCRdb copy is restricted to in-frame clones and leaves out a portion. The data hold roughly 350,000 clones, with around 87% observed a single time. The sequence was collected from a woman in her thirties with COVID-19, enrolled during active disease. Sequencing was done on a sample of peripheral blood.

The CDR3: CASSVDSNTQYF. The CDR3 DNA is TGTGCCAGCAGCGTAGATTCTAATACGCAGTATTTT. V usage is TRBV9 and J usage is TRBJ2-3, with D uncertain. CDR3 length equals 12 residues. In germline, CDR1 is SGDLS, CDR2 YYNGEE. The V end was cut by 0 bases, the J end by 7 bases, with 6 bases between.